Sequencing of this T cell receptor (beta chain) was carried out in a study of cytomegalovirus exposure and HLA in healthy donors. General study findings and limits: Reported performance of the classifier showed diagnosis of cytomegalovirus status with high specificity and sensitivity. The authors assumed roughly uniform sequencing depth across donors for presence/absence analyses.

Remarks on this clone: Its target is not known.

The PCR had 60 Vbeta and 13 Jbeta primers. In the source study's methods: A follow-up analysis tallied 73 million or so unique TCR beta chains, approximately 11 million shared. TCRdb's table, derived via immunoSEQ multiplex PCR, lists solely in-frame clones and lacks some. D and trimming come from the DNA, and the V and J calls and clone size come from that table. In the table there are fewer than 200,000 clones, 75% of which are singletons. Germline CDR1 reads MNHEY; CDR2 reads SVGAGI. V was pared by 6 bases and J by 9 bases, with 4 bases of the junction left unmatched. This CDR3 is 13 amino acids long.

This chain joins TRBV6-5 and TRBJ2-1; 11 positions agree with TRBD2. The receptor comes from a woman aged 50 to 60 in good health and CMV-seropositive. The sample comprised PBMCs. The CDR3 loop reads CASRTSGGVEQFF. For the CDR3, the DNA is TGTGCCAGCAGAACTAGCGGGGGTGTTGAGCAGTTCTTC.